This entry concerns a single TCR beta chain. These data are taken from a study of blood T cell repertoires in COVID-19. Study in general: Spain, Italy and the United States supplied samples that represented acute and convalescent COVID-19.

The repertoire was sequenced with immunoSEQ multiplex PCR; TCRdb's copy has only in-frame clones and lacks some. The data contain over 250,000 clones, about 89% of them singletons. The sequence was obtained from a man aged 35-49 years who had recovered from COVID-19. Material: peripheral blood.

The CDR3 DNA sequence: TGTGCCAGCAGCCAAGATATGACAGCCCACGGGAACACTGAAGCTTTCTTT. As protein: CASSQDMTAHGNTEAFF. The chain combines TRBV14 with TRBJ1-1, with D possibly being TRBD1 (5 bases). Germline CDR1 SGHDN, CDR2 FVKESK. The CDR3 has 17 amino acids. The V gene lost 0 bases and the J gene lost 1 base, with 15 bases spanning the gap.